This T cell receptor beta chain was sequenced for a study of T cells in Graves' hyperthyroidism and ophthalmopathy. RNA transcripts served as the template for amplifying TCR beta CDR3 regions. First-round RT-PCR of the TCR CDR3 relied on the HTBI primer set. TCRdb fed the multiplex PCR reads into MiXCR, producing one record per CDR3 protein. The table records about 540,000 distinct CDR3 sequences, around 46% of them present only once. Germline values: CDR1 MRHNA, CDR2 SNTAGT. The V gene lost 3 bases and the J gene lost 3 bases, with 11 bases spanning the gap. CDR3 length: 14 residues. The rearrangement uses TRBV6-4 and TRBJ1-1; tentative D call: TRBD1 (5 bases). The source is a woman younger than 30 with Graves' hyperthyroidism. The sample consisted of peripheral blood or thyroid tissue (not recorded which). The CDR3 nucleotides are TGTGCCAGCAGTGAGCAGGGAGAGGACACTGAAGCTTTCTTT. Its translation: CASSEQGEDTEAFF.